This TCR beta chain is drawn from a study of OX40 agonist ivuxolimab in advanced cancers. Whole-study context: Three dose-escalation patients had partial responses: one with hepatocellular carcinoma and two with cutaneous melanoma.

Only in-frame clones appear in the TCRdb table, and some are missing; sequencing was by immunoSEQ multiplex PCR. Among about 70,000 clones listed, 82% were seen once. The CDR3 loop spans 12 amino acids. The germline V and J ends were trimmed by 5 bases and 6 bases, with 11 bases remaining between them. The V gene's germline CDR1 is SGHNT and CDR2 YENEEA. This chain connects TRBV11-3 to TRBJ2-7; perhaps TRBD2 as D (6 bases). This sequence originates from an adult with an advanced solid tumor such as melanoma, head and neck, liver or kidney cancer. The sample was CD4+ or CD8+ T cells sorted from blood, taken in a trial of the OX40 agonist ivuxolimab. CDR3 sequence: CASSPPRGEQYF. DNA of the CDR3: TGTGCCAGCAGCCCCCCGCGGGGCGAGCAGTACTTC. The full variable domain, with the rest looked up from reference TRBV11-3 and TRBJ2-7, is EAGVVQSPRYKIIEKKQPVAFWCNPISGHNTLYWYLQNLGQGPELLIRYENEEAVDDSQLPKDRFSAERLKGVDSTLKIQPAELGDSAVYLCASSPPRGEQYFGPGTRLTVT.